The 23 T cell receptor beta chains reported below all come from one sample, sequenced in a study of CD8 T cells in ankylosing spondylitis. One entry per CDR3 protein, called by TCRdb with MiXCR from the 5' RACE reads. The data show under 300,000 distinct CDR3 sequences, about 18% seen once. Sequences were obtained from blood, either unsorted or a sorted T cell fraction (not recorded which). The receptors here all came from a male donor with ankylosing spondylitis or in good health (not recorded which).

The chain links TRBV5-6 to TRBJ2-2; no reliable D call. The CDR3 contains 13 residues. In germline, CDR1 is SGHDT, CDR2 YYEEEE. V was pared by 0 bases and J by 6 bases, with 6 bases between. CDR3 residues: CASSLAGPGELFF. DNA of the CDR3: TGTGCCAGCAGCTTGGCAGGCCCCGGGGAGCTGTTTTTT.

This clonotype appeared a few times. V gene TRBV6-2 or TRBV6-3 combines with J gene TRBJ2-7; the match to TRBD1 covers 9 bases. From germline, CDR1 is MNHEY and CDR2 SVGEGT. The ends lost 5 bases at V and 4 bases at J; junction bases unmatched: 6. The CDR3 runs to 14 residues. The CDR3 sequence is CASSKRDREYEQYF. The CDR3, as DNA: TGTGCCAGCAGTAAACGGGACAGGGAGTACGAGCAGTACTTC.

This clonotype was observed many times. The V and J genes are TRBV10-3 and TRBJ2-3; D gene uncertain. The length of the CDR3 is 15 residues. The germline V gene has CDR1 ENHRY and CDR2 SYGVKD. The V gene lost 2 bases and the J gene lost 0 bases, with 9 bases spanning the gap. CDR3 loop: CAISEPYPSTDTQYF. The DNA of the CDR3 is TGTGCCATCAGTGAGCCTTATCCTAGCACAGATACGCAGTATTTT.

The J gene is TRBJ2-7, the V gene TRBV29-1, with TRBD1 matching over 8 bases. V gave up 7 bases and J gave up 4 bases; unmatched junction bases: 3. Looked up from germline, CDR1 is SQVTM and CDR2 is ANQGSEA. This CDR3 is 11 amino acids long. This CDR3 is CSATGGYEQYF. The CDR3 DNA reads TGCAGCGCTACAGGGGGGTACGAGCAGTACTTC.

V is TRBV6-5 and J is TRBJ1-1; maybe TRBD1 (6 bases). Trimming took 6 bases from V and 3 from J, leaving 20 bases between them. In germline, CDR1 is MNHEY, CDR2 SVGAGI. This CDR3 comprises 16 residues. Here the CDR3 reads CASRYTARGEHTEAFF. The CDR3 DNA reads TGTGCCAGCAGATATACGGCGAGGGGGGAGCACACTGAAGCTTTCTTT.

The chain links TRBV7-8 to TRBJ2-7, with 10 nucleotides matching TRBD2. CDR3 length: 15 amino acids. With V trimmed by 3 bases and J by 4 bases, 6 bases remained unmatched. The germline gives CDR1 SGHVS, CDR2 FQNEAQ. CDR3 in amino acids: CASSFGTSANYEQYF. CDR3 sequence (DNA): TGTGCCAGCAGCTTCGGGACTAGCGCCAATTACGAGCAGTACTTC.

The V call is TRBV7-9, the J call TRBJ1-2, with D perhaps matching TRBD1 (5 bases). This CDR3 has 11 amino acids. Per the germline V gene, CDR1 is SEHNR and CDR2 is FQNEAQ (reference sequence). V was trimmed by 5 bases and J by 10 bases, leaving 11 bases between them. The CDR3 loop is CASSRDSHYTF. CDR3 DNA sequence: TGTGCCAGCAGCCGGGACTCCCACTACACCTTC.

V gene TRBV6-1 combines with J gene TRBJ2-7; 7 bases align to TRBD2. CDR3 length: 16 residues. V lost 5 bases and J lost 5; bases outside the gene matches: 15. Looked up from germline, CDR1 is MNHNS and CDR2 is SASEGT. The CDR3 region is CASSPAFGLAVDEQYF. CDR3 nucleotide sequence: TGTGCCAGCAGTCCCGCATTCGGGCTAGCGGTCGACGAGCAGTACTTC.

The J gene is TRBJ2-7, the V gene TRBV5-1, with TRBD1 matching over 11 bases. CDR3 length: 14 amino acids. Germline V CDR1 and CDR2: SGHRS, YFSETQ. V dropped 4 bases and J dropped 6; count of bases not matched to a gene: 6. This chain's CDR3 is CASSTGTGGFEQYF. In nucleotides, the CDR3 is TGCGCCAGCAGCACCGGGACAGGGGGATTCGAGCAGTACTTC.

In DNA form, the CDR3 reads TGTGCCAGCAGCTTTCGGGTGAACCTTTACGAGCAGTACTTC. Translating it yields CASSFRVNLYEQYF. The chain links TRBV5-6 to TRBJ2-7; D is undetermined. The CDR3 totals 14 residues. V was shortened by 2 bases and J by 4 bases, with 13 bases between the two germline ends. CDR1 is SGHDT and CDR2 is YYEEEE in the germline V gene.

This clonotype was found a few times. The V and J genes are TRBV29-1 and TRBJ2-7, with D unclear. Germline CDR1 and CDR2: SQVTM and ANQGSEA. The CDR3 is 11 amino acids. Trimming pared 2 bases from V and 6 bases from J, leaving 8 bases between. The CDR3 region is CSVETLGEQYF. CDR3 bases: TGCAGCGTTGAAACTCTGGGCGAGCAGTACTTC.

CDR3 sequence: CATTKQNTGELFF. The CDR3 nucleotides are TGTGCCACAACAAAGCAGAACACCGGGGAGCTGTTTTTT. The chain links TRBV25-1 to TRBJ2-2; D gene uncertain. This CDR3 comprises 13 residues. From germline, CDR1 is MGHDK and CDR2 SYGVNS. V was cut by 10 bases and J by 1 base, with 10 bases left in between. The full variable domain, completed using reference TRBV25-1 and TRBJ2-2, is EADIYQTPRYLVIGTGKKITLECSQTMGHDKMYWYQQDPGMELHLIHYSYGVNSTEKGDLSSESTVSRIRTEHFPLTLESARPSHTSQYLCATTKQNTGELFFGEGSRLTVL.

The chain joins TRBV2 to TRBJ2-5; 15 bases map to TRBD2. The V and J ends lost 8 bases and 4 bases, in that order; junction bases with no gene match: 5. CDR3 length: 15 amino acids. CDR1 and CDR2 from the germline V gene are SNHLY and FYNNEI. The CDR3 DNA is TGTGCCAGCGCAGGACTAGCGGGAGGGGTAGAGACCCAGTACTTC. This codes for CASAGLAGGVETQYF.

The sample holds many counts of this clonotype. The chain couples TRBV29-1 to TRBJ2-7; D is perhaps TRBD1 or TRBD2 (5 bases each). Germline CDR1 reads SQVTM; CDR2 reads ANQGSEA. The V end lost 7 bases, the J end lost 0 bases, and 10 bases lay between the germline ends. The CDR3 runs 12 residues. The CDR3 coding sequence is TGCAGCGCTGAGGGGCGCTCCTACGAGCAGTACTTC. Translated: CSAEGRSYEQYF.

In its sample, this clonotype was seen a few times. V gene TRBV28 combines with J gene TRBJ1-5; no reliable D call. The CDR3 totals 15 residues. CDR1 is MDHEN and CDR2 is SYDVKM in the germline V gene. V lost 2 bases and J 2 bases, leaving 10 bases between the germline ends. The CDR3 region has the DNA TGTGCCAGCAGTTTAGCGGGTTTCGGCAATCAGCCCCAGCATTTT. Amino acid sequence: CASSLAGFGNQPQHF. Supplemented by reference TRBV28 and TRBJ1-5, the full variable domain reads DVKVTQSSRYLVKRTGEKVFLECVQDMDHENMFWYRQDPGLGLRLIYFSYDVKMKEKGDIPEGYSVSREKKERFSLILESASTNQTSMYLCASSLAGFGNQPQHFGDGTRLSIL.

This clonotype was seen a few times. V is TRBV6-1 and J is TRBJ1-5, with TRBD1 as a possible D gene (6 bases). Trimming cost V 6 bases and J 8 bases, with 20 bases left between them. This CDR3 has 15 amino acids. The V gene's germline CDR1 is MNHNS and CDR2 SASEGT. The CDR3, as DNA: TGTGCCAGCAGGACTTGGGACATGGAGGCTAAGCCCCAGCATTTT. This gives the protein CASRTWDMEAKPQHF.

The chain joins TRBV7-6 to TRBJ2-7, with TRBD2 matching 8 bases. CDR3 length equals 14 residues. The V and J ends lost 5 bases and 4 bases, in that order; junction bases with no gene match: 7. Per germline, CDR1 SGHVS and CDR2 FNYEAQ. The CDR3 DNA is TGTGCCAGCAGCGCAGCGGGAGTATGGTACGAGCAGTACTTC. The encoded protein is CASSAAGVWYEQYF.

This rearrangement joins TRBV11-2 to TRBJ2-4, with 9 positions matching TRBD2. The CDR3 runs to 17 residues. The germline gives CDR1 SGHAT, CDR2 FQNNGV. V dropped 4 bases and J dropped 8; count of bases not matched to a gene: 15. The CDR3 loop is CASSSPAPGREGYIQYF. The CDR3 DNA sequence: TGTGCCAGCAGCTCCCCAGCCCCCGGGCGGGAGGGATACATTCAGTACTTC.

The rearrangement uses TRBV29-1 and TRBJ2-7, with D perhaps TRBD1 (6 bases). The CDR3 runs 13 residues. Per the germline V gene, CDR1 is SQVTM and CDR2 is ANQGSEA. The V end lost 5 bases, the J end lost 3 bases, and 14 bases lay between the germline ends. The DNA of the CDR3 is TGCAGCGTTTCCCAGACGGGACACTACGAGCAGTACTTC. Encoded protein: CSVSQTGHYEQYF.

This clonotype has ten or more counts. The chain has TRBV11-3 and TRBJ2-1; 15 bases align to TRBD2. J was trimmed by 9 bases and V by 0 bases; bases with no gene match: 27. CDR3 size: 24 residues. Germline V gene data show CDR1 as SGHNT and CDR2 as YENEEA. The CDR3 DNA follows: TGTGCCAGCAGCTTAGAAGGTTTGGACGAATACAGGCCTGGGACTAGCGGGAGGTATGGTGAGCAGTTCTTC. The encoded protein is CASSLEGLDEYRPGTSGRYGEQFF.

The chain uses TRBV27 and TRBJ1-1; maybe TRBD1 (5 bases). The CDR3 consists of 16 residues. V gave up 5 bases and J gave up 1 base, with 17 bases separating them. Germline V gives CDR1 MNHEY, CDR2 SMNVEV (reference sequence). The CDR3 reads CASSQPPGRSNTEAFF. The DNA of the CDR3 is TGTGCCAGCAGTCAACCCCCGGGACGGTCGAACACTGAAGCTTTCTTT.

The chain uses TRBV5-1 and TRBJ2-1; D gene ambiguous. This CDR3 region has 15 residues. V was trimmed by 2 bases and J by 2 bases, leaving 11 bases between them. Germline CDR1 SGHRS, CDR2 YFSETQ. The CDR3 region is CASSFAEGTYNEQFF. DNA of the CDR3: TGCGCCAGCAGCTTTGCAGAAGGCACCTACAATGAGCAGTTCTTC. Based on the CDR3 plus reference TRBV5-1 and TRBJ2-1, the full variable domain is KAGVTQTPRYLIKTRGQQVTLSCSPISGHRSVSWYQQTPGQGLQFLFEYFSETQRNKGNFPGRFSGRQFSNSRSEMNVSTLELGDSALYLCASSFAEGTYNEQFFGPGTRLTVL.

As regards this clonotype: An end of the junction differs from the germline gene, which may be a read error. This rearrangement joins TRBV12-3 or TRBV12-4 to TRBJ2-5; TRBD2 matches at 10 bases. The CDR3 is made up of 14 amino acids. CDR3 nucleotide sequence: TGTGCCAGCAGTCTAGCGGGAGTGGAAGAGACCCAGTACTTC. This gives the protein CASSLAGVEETQYF.